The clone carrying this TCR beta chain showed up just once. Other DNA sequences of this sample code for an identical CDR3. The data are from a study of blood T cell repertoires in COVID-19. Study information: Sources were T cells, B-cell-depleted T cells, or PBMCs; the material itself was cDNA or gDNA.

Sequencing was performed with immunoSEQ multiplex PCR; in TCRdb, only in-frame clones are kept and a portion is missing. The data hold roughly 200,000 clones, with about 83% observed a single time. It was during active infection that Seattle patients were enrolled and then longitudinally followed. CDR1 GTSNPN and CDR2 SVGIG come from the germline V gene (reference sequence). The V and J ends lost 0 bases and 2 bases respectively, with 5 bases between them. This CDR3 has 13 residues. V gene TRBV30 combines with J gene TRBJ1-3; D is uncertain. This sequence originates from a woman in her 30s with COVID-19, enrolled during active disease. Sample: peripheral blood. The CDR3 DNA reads TGTGCCTGGAGTGTACAGACTGGAAACACCATATATTTT. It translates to CAWSVQTGNTIYF.